Listed below are T cell receptor beta chains from one sample, sequenced in a study of cytomegalovirus exposure and HLA in healthy donors. Method: immunoSEQ multiplex PCR; TCRdb's copy keeps in-frame clones and lacks some. The sample table sets out about 34,000 clones. The specimen was PBMCs. The receptor set was obtained from a woman in her forties in good health and CMV-seropositive. Each CDR3 is given with its conserved first and last residue. The D gene is left open where the match is weak.

v_call	j_call	d_call	cdr3_nt	cdr3_aa
TRBV19	TRBJ1-1	TRBD1	TGTGCCAGTAGTATGAATTGGGGGACAGTGAACACTGAAGCTTTCTTT	CASSMNWGTVNTEAFF
TRBV18	TRBJ2-3	.	TGTGCCAGCTCATTCCTGGGGGAGGCACTCACAGATACGCAGTATTTT	CASSFLGEALTDTQYF
TRBV5-1	TRBJ2-5	.	TGCGCCAGCAGTCCAGTAGAGGGTCTGGAGACCCAGTACTTC	CASSPVEGLETQYF
TRBV18	TRBJ2-2	.	TGTGCCAGCTCACCGCCTGGGGGCGCGGGCACCGGGGAGCTGTTTTTT	CASSPPGGAGTGELFF
TRBV30	TRBJ2-7	TRBD1	TGTGCCTGGACCAGACAGGGGCGCTACGAGCAGTACTTC	CAWTRQGRYEQYF
TRBV7-9	TRBJ2-5	.	TGTGCCAGCAGCTTAAACAGGGTGGGCGTAGAGACCCAGTACTTC	CASSLNRVGVETQYF
TRBV9	TRBJ2-1	.	TGTGCCAGCAGCGTAGAGGAGCCCTACAATGAGCAGTTCTTC	CASSVEEPYNEQFF
TRBV29-1	TRBJ2-1	.	TGCAGCGTTGATCAGGGTTGGGATGAGCAGTTCTTC	CSVDQGWDEQFF
TRBV18	TRBJ2-1	.	TGTGCCAGCTCACCGACTAGAGGGAGTAAGAATGAGCAGTTCTTC	CASSPTRGSKNEQFF
TRBV1	TRBJ2-5	.	TGCACCAGCAGGGACCGGAGGGCGGGTGCTGGAAAGACCCAGTACTTC	CTSRDRRAGAGKTQYF
TRBV27	TRBJ2-7	.	TGTGCCAGCAGCTCCAAGGACTCGCATGGAGAGCAGTACTTC	CASSSKDSHGEQYF
TRBV9	TRBJ2-5	TRBD2	TGTGCCAGCAGCGTAGGCGGGGGGGTAGGGGAGACCCAGTACTTC	CASSVGGGVGETQYF
TRBV7-2	TRBJ2-1	TRBD2	TGTGCCAGCAGCTCCCGGACTAGCGGGCATGAGCAGTTCTTC	CASSSRTSGHEQFF
TRBV5-6	TRBJ2-7	.	TGTGCCAGCAGCTTGGGGAGCCTCGGCCTGGGCGAGCAGTACTTC	CASSLGSLGLGEQYF
TRBV6-5	TRBJ1-2	.	TGTGCCAGCAGTTCTCCCAGGGCTAACTATGGCTACACCTTC	CASSSPRANYGYTF
TRBV28	TRBJ1-2	TRBD1	TGTGCCAGCAGTTCCAGGGGGTATGGCTACACCTTC	CASSSRGYGYTF
TRBV9	TRBJ2-7	TRBD1	TGTGCCAGCAGCGTAGGGGCAGGGGGTGGCTACGAGCAGTACTTC	CASSVGAGGGYEQYF
TRBV2	TRBJ1-2	.	TGTGCCAGCAAGGTGAGGGATAACTATGGCTACACCTTC	CASKVRDNYGYTF
TRBV7-2	TRBJ2-7	TRBD2	TGTGCCAGCAGTCCTTTGGGCGGGAGGGCCTACGAGCAGTACTTC	CASSPLGGRAYEQYF
TRBV18	TRBJ2-1	.	TGTGCCAGCTCACCAAACCGCGATCCCGGTAATGAGCAGTTCTTC	CASSPNRDPGNEQFF
TRBV5-1	TRBJ2-5	TRBD2	TGCGCCAGCAGCTTGGCCGGGCTAGCGGGAGGTGGGGAGACCCAGTACTTC	CASSLAGLAGGGETQYF
TRBV4-3	TRBJ2-3	TRBD2	TGCGCCAGCAGCCAAGAGGGACTAGCGGGAGATACGCAGTATTTT	CASSQEGLAGDTQYF
TRBV4-1	TRBJ2-3	TRBD2	TGCGCCAGCAGCCAATCCGGGACTAGCTACGAAGCAGATACGCAGTATTTT	CASSQSGTSYEADTQYF
TRBV5-1	TRBJ1-3	.	TGCGCCAGCGGTTTAACAGGGCCAGGAAACACCATATATTTT	CASGLTGPGNTIYF
TRBV18	TRBJ1-5	TRBD1	TGTGCCAGCTCACCAGGGACAGGGGTTTCTAGCAATCAGCCCCAGCATTTT	CASSPGTGVSSNQPQHF
TRBV30	TRBJ2-2	TRBD2	TGTGCCTGGAGCCCTAGCGGGAGAGAGGACGGGGAGCTGTTTTTT	CAWSPSGREDGELFF
TRBV7-6	TRBJ1-1	TRBD1	TGTGCCAGCAGGACAGGGGGCCTTAACACTGAAGCTTTCTTT	CASRTGGLNTEAFF
TRBV12-5	TRBJ2-7	TRBD1	TGTGCTAGTGGCCGACTCGGGACAGTTGGCGAGCAGTACTTC	CASGRLGTVGEQYF
TRBV29-1	TRBJ2-1	TRBD1	TGCAGCGTTAATAACAGGGGGTCGAGCTCCTACAATGAGCAGTTCTTC	CSVNNRGSSSYNEQFF